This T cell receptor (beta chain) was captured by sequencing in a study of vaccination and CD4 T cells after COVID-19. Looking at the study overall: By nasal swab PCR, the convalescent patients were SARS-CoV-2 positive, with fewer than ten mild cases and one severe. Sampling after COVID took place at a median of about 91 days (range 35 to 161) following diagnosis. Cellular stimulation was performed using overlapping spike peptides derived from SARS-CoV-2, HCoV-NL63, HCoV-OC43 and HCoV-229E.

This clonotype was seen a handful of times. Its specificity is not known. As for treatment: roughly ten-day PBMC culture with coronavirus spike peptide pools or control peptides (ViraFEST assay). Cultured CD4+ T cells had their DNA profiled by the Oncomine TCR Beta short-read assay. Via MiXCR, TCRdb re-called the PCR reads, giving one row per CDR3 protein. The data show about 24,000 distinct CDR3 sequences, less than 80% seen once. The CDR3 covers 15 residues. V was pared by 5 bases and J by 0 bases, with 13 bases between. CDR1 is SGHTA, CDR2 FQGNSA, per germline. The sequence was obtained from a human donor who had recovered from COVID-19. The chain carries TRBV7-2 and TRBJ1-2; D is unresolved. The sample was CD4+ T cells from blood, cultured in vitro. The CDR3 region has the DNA TGTGCCAGCAGCGTTAGCCGGACGACTAACTATGGCTACACCTTC. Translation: CASSVSRTTNYGYTF.